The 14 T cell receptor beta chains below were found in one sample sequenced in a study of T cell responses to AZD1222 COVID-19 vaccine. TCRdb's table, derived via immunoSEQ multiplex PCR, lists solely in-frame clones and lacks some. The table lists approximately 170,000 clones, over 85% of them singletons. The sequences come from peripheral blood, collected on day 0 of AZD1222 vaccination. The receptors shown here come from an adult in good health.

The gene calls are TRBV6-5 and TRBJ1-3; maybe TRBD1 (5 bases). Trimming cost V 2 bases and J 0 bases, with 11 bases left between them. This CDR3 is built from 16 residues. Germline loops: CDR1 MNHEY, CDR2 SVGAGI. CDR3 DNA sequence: TGTGCCAGCAGTTACCGCGGACATCGCTCTGGAAACACCATATATTTT. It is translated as CASSYRGHRSGNTIYF.

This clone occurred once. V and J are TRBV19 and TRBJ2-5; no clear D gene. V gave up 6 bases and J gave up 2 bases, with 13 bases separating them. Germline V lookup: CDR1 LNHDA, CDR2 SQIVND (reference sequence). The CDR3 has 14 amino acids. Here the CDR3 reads CASRGWAVQETQYF. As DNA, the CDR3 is TGTGCCAGTAGAGGTTGGGCAGTTCAAGAGACCCAGTACTTC.

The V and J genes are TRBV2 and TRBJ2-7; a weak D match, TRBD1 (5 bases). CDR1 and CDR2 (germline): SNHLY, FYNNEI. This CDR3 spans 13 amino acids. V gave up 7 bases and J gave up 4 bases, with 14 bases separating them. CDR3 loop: CASKTSGWYEQYF. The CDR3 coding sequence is TGTGCCAGCAAGACTTCAGGGTGGTACGAGCAGTACTTC.

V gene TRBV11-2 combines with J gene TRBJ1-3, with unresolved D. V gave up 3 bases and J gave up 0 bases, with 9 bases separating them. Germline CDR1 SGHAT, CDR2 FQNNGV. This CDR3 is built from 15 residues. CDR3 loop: CASSFGDLSGNTIYF. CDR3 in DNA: TGTGCCAGCAGCTTTGGTGACCTCTCTGGAAACACCATATATTTT.

The CDR3 loop reads CASSFGAMSSGNTIYF. For the CDR3, the DNA is TGTGCCAGCAGCTTCGGTGCCATGAGCTCTGGAAACACCATATATTTT. V gene TRBV11-2 combines with J gene TRBJ1-3, with D uncertain. This CDR3 is 16 amino acids long. V was pared by 3 bases and J by 0 bases, with 12 bases between. Germline V gene sequence: CDR1 SGHAT, CDR2 FQNNGV.

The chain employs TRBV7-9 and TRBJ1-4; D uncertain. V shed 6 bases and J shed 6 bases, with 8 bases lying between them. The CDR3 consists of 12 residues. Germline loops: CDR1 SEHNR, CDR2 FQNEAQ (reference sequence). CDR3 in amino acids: CASSGMDEKLFF. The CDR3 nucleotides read TGTGCCAGCAGTGGAATGGATGAAAAACTGTTTTTT.

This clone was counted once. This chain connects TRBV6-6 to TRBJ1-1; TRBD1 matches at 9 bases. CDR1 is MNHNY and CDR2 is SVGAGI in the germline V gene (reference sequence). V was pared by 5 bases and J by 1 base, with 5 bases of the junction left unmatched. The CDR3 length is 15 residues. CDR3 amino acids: CASSLRQGGNTEAFF. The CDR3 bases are TGTGCCAGCAGTCTCCGACAGGGGGGGAACACTGAAGCTTTCTTT.

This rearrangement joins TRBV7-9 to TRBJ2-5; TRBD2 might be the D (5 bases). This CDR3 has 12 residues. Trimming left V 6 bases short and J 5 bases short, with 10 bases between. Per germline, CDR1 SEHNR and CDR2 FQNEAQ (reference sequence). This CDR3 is CASSSGGETQYF. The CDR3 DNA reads TGTGCCAGCAGTTCGGGCGGGGAGACCCAGTACTTC.

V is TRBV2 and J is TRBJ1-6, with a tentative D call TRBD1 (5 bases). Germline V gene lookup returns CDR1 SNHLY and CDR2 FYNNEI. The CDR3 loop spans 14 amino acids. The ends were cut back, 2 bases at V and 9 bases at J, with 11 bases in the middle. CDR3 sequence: CASSERGGISPLHF. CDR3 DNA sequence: TGTGCCAGCAGTGAAAGGGGTGGGATTTCACCCCTCCACTTT. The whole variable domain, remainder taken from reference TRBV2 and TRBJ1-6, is EPEVTQTPSHQVTQMGQEVILRCVPISNHLYFYWYRQILGQKVEFLVSFYNNEISEKSEIFDDQFSVERPDGSNFTLKIRSTKLEDSAMYFCASSERGGISPLHFGNGTRLTVT.

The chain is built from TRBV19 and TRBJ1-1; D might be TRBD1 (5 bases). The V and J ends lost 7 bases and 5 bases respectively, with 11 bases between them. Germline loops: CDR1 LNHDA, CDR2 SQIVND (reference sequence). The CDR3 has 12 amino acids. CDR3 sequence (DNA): TGTGCCAGTAATGAGGGGTTGACTGAAGCTTTCTTT. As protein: CASNEGLTEAFF.

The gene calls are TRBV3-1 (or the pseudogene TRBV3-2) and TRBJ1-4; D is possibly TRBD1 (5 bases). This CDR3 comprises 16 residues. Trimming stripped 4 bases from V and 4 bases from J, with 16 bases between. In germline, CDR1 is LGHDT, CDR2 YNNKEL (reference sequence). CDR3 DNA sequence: TGTGCCAGCAGCCCAGTAAAGGGGCGAGGTAATGAAAAACTGTTTTTT. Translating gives CASSPVKGRGNEKLFF.

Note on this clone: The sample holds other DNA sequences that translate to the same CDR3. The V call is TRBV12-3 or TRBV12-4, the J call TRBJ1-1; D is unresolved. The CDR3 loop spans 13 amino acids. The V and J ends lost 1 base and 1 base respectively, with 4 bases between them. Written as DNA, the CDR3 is TGTGCCAGCAGTTTAGGACAGAACACTGAAGCTTTCTTT. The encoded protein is CASSLGQNTEAFF.

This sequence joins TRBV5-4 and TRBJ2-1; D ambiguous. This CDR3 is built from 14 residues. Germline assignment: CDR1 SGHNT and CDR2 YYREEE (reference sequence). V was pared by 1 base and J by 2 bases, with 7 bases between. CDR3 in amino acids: CASSLLQPYNEQFF. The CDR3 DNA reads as TGTGCCAGCAGCTTGCTACAGCCCTACAATGAGCAGTTCTTC.

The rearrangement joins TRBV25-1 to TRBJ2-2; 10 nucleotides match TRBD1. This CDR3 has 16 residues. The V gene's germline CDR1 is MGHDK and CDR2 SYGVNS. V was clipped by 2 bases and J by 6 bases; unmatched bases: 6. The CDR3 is CASSELRTGGAGELFF. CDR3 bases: TGTGCCAGCAGTGAACTAAGGACAGGGGGTGCCGGGGAGCTGTTTTTT.